The 20 T cell receptor beta chains listed next were all sequenced from one sample in a study of T-cell memory formation after mild COVID-19. TCRdb independently ran MiXCR on the 5' RACE reads; one entry per CDR3 protein. The sample records a few hundred thousand distinct CDR3 sequences, 20% to 25% being singletons. The source material was PBMCs or a T cell subset sorted from them (not recorded which). These receptors were taken from a man aged 18 to 30 who had mild COVID-19 (a few samples of this study predate the infection). Cell type and time point are not known.

This clonotype was found many times. V usage is TRBV7-9 and J usage is TRBJ2-7; D remains unclear. CDR1 is SEHNR and CDR2 is FQNEAQ in the germline V gene (reference sequence). This CDR3 is built from 12 residues. V lost 8 bases to trimming and J lost 3 bases, with 11 bases between them. Written as DNA, the CDR3 is TGTGCCAGCGGAGACACCAACTACGAGCAGTACTTC. Its protein is CASGDTNYEQYF.

The rearrangement links TRBV6-4 to TRBJ2-1; D is unclear. Germline CDR1 reads MRHNA; CDR2 reads SNTAGT. Trimming removed 1 base from V and 6 bases from J, with 7 bases in between. This CDR3 contains 13 residues. CDR3 bases: TGTGCCAGCAGTGACTTATACAGCAATGAGCAGTTCTTC. Its protein product is CASSDLYSNEQFF.

The chain has TRBV19 and TRBJ1-5; D not resolved. Trimming shortened V by 9 bases and J by 4 bases, and 7 bases separated the two germline ends. From germline, CDR1 is LNHDA and CDR2 SQIVND (reference sequence). This CDR3 is 11 amino acids long. CDR3 nucleotides: TGTGCCAGAAGATGGAATCAGCCCCAGCATTTT. The encoded protein is CARRWNQPQHF.

The chain carries TRBV20-1 and TRBJ2-7; D perhaps matches TRBD1 (6 bases). V lost 3 bases and J 0 bases, leaving 12 bases between the germline ends. The germline CDR1 and CDR2 sequences are DFQATT and SNEGSKA (reference sequence). The CDR3 totals 14 residues. In nucleotides, the CDR3 is TGCAGTGCTAGTCGCGCGACAGGCTCCTACGAGCAGTACGTC. Translating it yields CSASRATGSYEQYV.

The CDR3 coding sequence is TGTGCCAGCAGTTTACGGGGTGCTCGGGAGACCCAGTACTTC. Protein product: CASSLRGARETQYF. The chain is built from TRBV12-3 or TRBV12-4 and TRBJ2-5, with a possible D match to TRBD2 (5 bases). V gave up 2 bases and J gave up 5 bases, with 12 bases separating them. The CDR3 loop spans 14 amino acids.

The J gene is TRBJ2-5, the V gene TRBV29-1; 7 bases are a match to TRBD1. J lost 0 bases, V lost 6 bases, and 1 base had no gene match. Germline V gene lookup returns CDR1 SQVTM and CDR2 ANQGSEA. The CDR3 length is 12 residues. The CDR3 here is CSVQGDQETQYF. In DNA form, the CDR3 reads TGCAGCGTCCAGGGGGACCAAGAGACCCAGTACTTC.

This chain joins TRBV6-6 and TRBJ2-5; possibly TRBD2 for D (6 bases). The germline V and J ends were trimmed by 4 bases and 5 bases, with 14 bases remaining between them. The CDR3 has 14 residues. CDR1 MNHNY and CDR2 SVGAGI come from the germline V gene (reference sequence). The CDR3 reads CASSSDGGWETQYF. CDR3 nucleotides: TGTGCCAGCAGTTCCGACGGGGGTTGGGAGACCCAGTACTTC.

The chain employs TRBV7-2 and TRBJ1-2; no reliable D call. V was trimmed by 5 bases and J by 4 bases, leaving 11 bases between them. This CDR3 is built from 13 residues. Looked up from germline, CDR1 is SGHTA and CDR2 is FQGNSA. CDR3 bases: TGTGCCAGCAGCCCCAGTGCGCTCTATGGCTACACCTTC. As protein: CASSPSALYGYTF. Variable domain in full (rest from reference TRBV7-2 and TRBJ1-2): GAGVSQSPSNKVTEKGKDVELRCDPISGHTALYWYRQSLGQGLEFLIYFQGNSAPDKSGLPSDRFSAERTGGSVSTLTIQRTQQEDSAVYLCASSPSALYGYTFGSGTRLTVV.

This clonotype was observed a few times. As DNA, the CDR3 is TGTGCCAGCAGCCCGGGACGACTTACAGATACGCAGTATTTT. Translated, it gives CASSPGRLTDTQYF. V usage is TRBV4-2 and J usage is TRBJ2-3; D tentatively fits TRBD1 or TRBD2 (5 bases each). The germline V gene encodes CDR1 LGHNA and CDR2 YNFKEQ. The V end lost 4 bases, the J end lost 3 bases, and 11 bases lay between the germline ends. The CDR3 spans 14 residues.

The table lists this clonotype with a few counts. The rearrangement joins TRBV14 to TRBJ1-1; D is ambiguous. The CDR3 runs 13 residues. CDR1 SGHDN and CDR2 FVKESK come from the germline V gene. Trimming cost V 4 bases and J 8 bases, with 14 bases left between them. Here the CDR3 DNA reads TGTGCCAGCAGCCCGCGGACCGACGGAGAAGCTTTCTTT. This gives the protein CASSPRTDGEAFF.

There are a few counts of this clonotype. The CDR3 protein is CASSPNNSDEQYF. The CDR3 DNA is TGTGCCAGCTCACCCAATAACAGCGACGAGCAGTACTTC. The J gene is TRBJ2-7, the V gene TRBV18; no clear D. V dropped 3 bases and J dropped 5 bases, with 11 bases sitting between them. The V gene's germline CDR1 is KGHSH and CDR2 LQKENI. This CDR3 has 13 amino acids.

The CDR3 sequence: CASTGLGNTIYF. The CDR3 DNA sequence: TGCGCCAGCACAGGGCTTGGAAACACCATATATTTT. This sequence joins TRBV4-1 and TRBJ1-3; TRBD1 might be the D (5 bases). Per germline, CDR1 MGHRA and CDR2 YSYEKL. The CDR3 is 12 amino acids. Trimming cost V 7 bases and J 3 bases, with 7 bases left between them.

This clonotype appeared a single time. The chain joins TRBV6-5 to TRBJ1-5, with D possibly TRBD1 on 5 matching bases. The CDR3 is 14 residues long. V was shortened by 0 bases and J by 5 bases, with 8 bases between the two germline ends. Germline CDR1 MNHEY, CDR2 SVGAGI. This CDR3 reads CASSYSVGDQPQHF. The DNA for the CDR3 is TGTGCCAGCAGTTACTCAGTAGGGGATCAGCCCCAGCATTTT.

This clonotype was seen more than once but under ten times. V and J are TRBV7-9 and TRBJ1-1; D unclear. Germline CDR1 SEHNR, CDR2 FQNEAQ (reference sequence). This CDR3 is 12 amino acids long. Trimming cost V 5 bases and J 5 bases, with 9 bases left between them. CDR3 loop: CASSDGRTEAFF. The DNA for the CDR3 is TGTGCCAGCAGCGACGGACGGACTGAAGCTTTCTTT. Drawing the rest from reference TRBV7-9 and TRBJ1-1, the complete variable domain is DTGVSQNPRHKITKRGQNVTFRCDPISEHNRLYWYRQTLGQGPEFLTYFQNEAQLEKSRLLSDRFSAERPKGSFSTLEIQRTEQGDSAMYLCASSDGRTEAFFGQGTRLTVV.

This clonotype was observed a handful of times. This chain links TRBV4-3 with TRBJ1-2; D call uncertain. The length of the CDR3 is 13 residues. Germline CDR1 LGHNA, CDR2 YSLEER. Deletions cut 3 bases from V and 4 bases from J, with 9 bases between. CDR3 region: CASSQDGSYGYTF. In DNA form, the CDR3 reads TGCGCCAGCAGCCAGGACGGGTCCTATGGCTACACCTTC.

This clonotype was observed a handful of times. The rearrangement joins TRBV5-1 to TRBJ2-2; no firm D call. There are 15 residues in the CDR3. The germline V gene has CDR1 SGHRS and CDR2 YFSETQ. With 2 bases removed from V and 0 bases from J, the gap between germline ends came to 8 bases. CDR3 nucleotide sequence: TGCGCCAGCAGCTTCGAGCGCCCGAACACCGGGGAGCTGTTTTTT. Amino acid sequence: CASSFERPNTGELFF.

This clonotype was detected many times. V and J are TRBV7-8 and TRBJ2-1; D gene uncertain. The germline V gene encodes CDR1 SGHVS and CDR2 FQNEAQ. V lost 2 bases and J lost 8, with 13 bases in between. The CDR3 is 14 residues long. The CDR3 loop is CASSLRPELYEQFF. CDR3 sequence (DNA): TGTGCCAGCAGCTTACGCCCAGAACTTTATGAGCAGTTCTTC.

This clonotype was seen a handful of times. The chain carries TRBV20-1 and TRBJ2-1; D ambiguous. This CDR3 is built from 11 residues. The germline V gene has CDR1 DFQATT and CDR2 SNEGSKA (reference sequence). Trimming left V 0 bases short and J 8 bases short, with 5 bases between. The CDR3 region is CSARDYDEQFF. The CDR3 DNA reads as TGCAGTGCTAGAGATTACGATGAGCAGTTCTTC.

The chain combines TRBV29-1 with TRBJ2-7, with 11 positions matching TRBD1. The trim removed 3 bases at V and 4 bases at J, leaving 5 bases unmatched. The CDR3 is 14 residues long. Germline CDR1 is SQVTM and CDR2 is ANQGSEA. The CDR3 DNA reads as TGCAGCGTTGATGTGGGACAGGGGGGATACGAGCAGTACTTC. Translating it yields CSVDVGQGGYEQYF.

This clonotype was found once. V gene TRBV7-2 combines with J gene TRBJ1-1; the D gene is possibly TRBD1 (5 bases). Germline CDR1 and CDR2: SGHTA and FQGNSA. Trimming pared 6 bases from V and 1 base from J, leaving 12 bases between. The CDR3 sequence is 14 residues long. Here the CDR3 reads CASSLPQGNTEAFF. CDR3 in DNA: TGTGCCAGCAGTCTACCTCAGGGGAACACTGAAGCTTTCTTT.